The clone carrying this T cell receptor beta chain appeared a single time. Its antigen remains unidentified. 13 Jbeta primers and 60 Vbeta primers were used for the PCR. Profiling relied on immunoSEQ multiplex PCR, and the TCRdb table lists in-frame clones only, not all of them. The sample carries about 140,000 clones, roughly 80% recorded once. The CDR3 covers 16 residues. V shed 0 bases and J 0 bases; nucleotides not matched to a gene: 3. Germline loops: CDR1 SGHKS, CDR2 YYEKEE (reference sequence). The data derive from a study of cytomegalovirus exposure and HLA in healthy donors. Study-level points and caveats: A later analysis found most CMV-associated TCR beta chains apparently HLA-restricted.

This TCR came from a female donor in good health and CMV-seronegative. The specimen was PBMCs. The V and J genes are TRBV5-5 and TRBJ1-3; TRBD1 agrees at 7 bases. The CDR3 here is CASSLVAGGSGNTIYF. As DNA, the CDR3 is TGTGCCAGCAGCTTGGTAGCAGGGGGCTCTGGAAACACCATATATTTT. The full variable domain, rest sourced from reference TRBV5-5 and TRBJ1-3, is DAGVTQSPTHLIKTRGQQVTLRCSPISGHKSVSWYQQVLGQGPQFIFQYYEKEERGRGNFPDRFSARQFPNYSSELNVNALLLGDSALYLCASSLVAGGSGNTIYFGEGSWLTVV.